A selection of T cell receptor beta chains follows, all from one sample in a study of T cells in Graves' hyperthyroidism and ophthalmopathy. TCRdb reprocessed the multiplex PCR reads with MiXCR, giving one entry per CDR3 protein. The sample includes around 720,000 distinct CDR3 sequences, approximately 36% seen only once; the top ten take roughly 30%. Sequencing was performed on blood. These receptors originate from a woman aged 40 to 55 with Graves' hyperthyroidism. The CDR3 runs from the conserved cysteine through the conserved F or W. D genes are given only for firm matches. The size entry is marked missing in some rows and otherwise reads once, few, many or a size class.

j_call	v_call	clone_size	d_call	cdr3_nt	cdr3_aa
TRBJ1-4	TRBV12-3/TRBV12-4	few	.	TGTGCCAGCAGCCTAGGCAGAGGGGCTAATGAAAAACTGTTTTTT	CASSLGRGANEKLFF
TRBJ2-2	TRBV20-1	.	TRBD1	TGCAGTGCTAGGGGACAGATCCCCGGGGAGCTGTTTTTT	CSARGQIPGELFF
TRBJ2-1	TRBV7-9	.	TRBD1	TGTGCCAGCACCGGGGTCGGGACAGGGAACAATGAGCAGTTCTTC	CASTGVGTGNNEQFF
TRBJ2-5	TRBV3-1	many	.	TGTGCCAGCAGCCAAGTCGGGATTAAGATGGAGACCCAGTACTTC	CASSQVGIKMETQYF
TRBJ2-7	TRBV29-1	many	.	TGCAGCGTCGCCGGGGCCTCCGGCGAGCAGTACTTC	CSVAGASGEQYF
TRBJ2-5	TRBV7-2	few	.	TGTGCCAGCAGCTTATCTAGCAGGGGCGCCCAAGAGACCCAGTACTTC	CASSLSSRGAQETQYF
TRBJ2-1	TRBV29-1	.	TRBD2	TGCAGCGTTGGGAAGAGCGGGACCTTTAATGAGCAGTTCTTC	CSVGKSGTFNEQFF
TRBJ1-1	TRBV7-2	few	.	TGTGCCAGCAGCTTAAGATGGTCCGGTAGTAAAAAAGCTTTCTTT	CASSLRWSGSKKAFF
TRBJ1-1	TRBV10-3	many	.	TGTGCCAGTAGTAAGTATGGGGGAAGTGAGAACACTGAAGCTTTCTTT	CASSKYGGSENTEAFF
TRBJ1-2	TRBV7-6	.	.	TGTGCCAGCAGCTTAGGGGTGGGGGGCAGTGACTATGGCTACACCTTC	CASSLGVGGSDYGYTF
TRBJ1-1	TRBV20-1	few	.	TGCAGTGCTAATCAGGGCGCGGGGACTGAAGCTTTCTTT	CSANQGAGTEAFF
TRBJ2-7	TRBV7-2	.	.	TGTGCCAGCAGCCAAGAACGGGACGGACCCTACGAGCAGTACTTC	CASSQERDGPYEQYF
TRBJ1-1	TRBV10-1	many	.	TGCGCCAGCAGTGAGTCGCAGAGGGCTGAAGCTTTCTTT	CASSESQRAEAFF
TRBJ1-2	TRBV10-1	many	TRBD1	TGCGCCAGCAGTGCGACAGGGGCCTACGGCTACACCTTC	CASSATGAYGYTF
TRBJ2-5	TRBV7-9	.	TRBD1	TGTGCCAGCAGCGCGACAGGGACCAAGACCCAGTACTTC	CASSATGTKTQYF
TRBJ1-5	TRBV4-1	few	.	TGCGCCAGCAGCCAGGATACGGGGCAGGGGCGCTCAAGGGCAGCCCAGCATTTT	CASSQDTGQGRSRAAQHF
TRBJ2-7	TRBV2	.	.	TGTGCCACAGGACCGGGGTACGAGCAGTACTTC	CATGPGYEQYF
TRBJ2-6	TRBV14	many	TRBD1	TGTGCCAGCAGCCAAGATCTCGGGACAGTGATCTCTGGGGCCAACGTCCTGACTTTC	CASSQDLGTVISGANVLTF
TRBJ2-5	TRBV3-1	few	.	TGTGCCAGCAGCCAATTAGGGGCGGGAGAGACCCAGTACTTC	CASSQLGAGETQYF
TRBJ2-6	TRBV5-1	few	.	TGCGCCAGCAGCATAGAGCCTGGGGCCAACGTCCTGACTTTC	CASSIEPGANVLTF
TRBJ1-2	TRBV6-1	.	.	TGTGCCAGCAGTTACTCGGGGTCGGACATCAAGGGTGGCTACACCTTC	CASSYSGSDIKGGYTF
TRBJ2-2	TRBV7-9	few	.	TGTGCCAGCTCGGGTGAAGCCGGGGAGCTGTTTTTT	CASSGEAGELFF
TRBJ2-7	TRBV5-1	.	.	TGCGCCAGCAGCTTTATTGGCAGCGGCGAGCAGTACTTC	CASSFIGSGEQYF
TRBJ1-5	TRBV6-5	few	TRBD1	TGTGCCAGCAGTGACGAGGGGGCAGGCTCAGGCCGTCAGCCCCAGCATTTT	CASSDEGAGSGRQPQHF
TRBJ1-1	TRBV7-2	few	.	TGTGCCAGCAGCTTTTCTGGATTTATCACTGAAGCTTTCTTT	CASSFSGFITEAFF
TRBJ2-2	TRBV12-3/TRBV12-4	.	TRBD1	TGTGCCAGCAGATCGGACAGGGACGGGGAGCTGTTTTTT	CASRSDRDGELFF
TRBJ1-5	TRBV10-3	many	.	TGTGCCATCAGACCCGGGATTAATCAGCCCCAGCATTTT	CAIRPGINQPQHF
TRBJ1-5	TRBV19	.	TRBD1	TGTGCCAGTAGTGCCCGGGACAGGGTAAATCAGCCCCAGCATTTT	CASSARDRVNQPQHF
TRBJ1-1	TRBV25-1	.	.	TGTGCCAGCGGGGAGGGGCGGCCTGAAGCTTTCTTT	CASGEGRPEAFF
TRBJ1-1	TRBV10-3	.	TRBD1	TGTGCCATCACCCCACAGGGGGCGGACACTGAAGCTTTCTTT	CAITPQGADTEAFF
TRBJ2-5	TRBV10-3	many	.	TGTGCCATCAGTCAACCCCCAGGGGAGACCCAGTACTTC	CAISQPPGETQYF
TRBJ1-3	TRBV20-1	few	.	TGCAGTGCTTACCAGAGCTCTGGAAACACCATATATTTT	CSAYQSSGNTIYF
TRBJ2-5	TRBV7-9	many	.	TGTGCCAGCAGCCACTCGGAGACCCAGTACTTC	CASSHSETQYF
TRBJ1-6	TRBV4-3	many	.	TGCGCCAGCAGCCAATGGGGTTTGGGGGCAGGCAATTCACCCCTCCACTTT	CASSQWGLGAGNSPLHF
TRBJ2-7	TRBV7-9	.	.	TGTGCCAGCAGTGAAGGCCGGGGGCCCTACGAGCAGTACTTC	CASSEGRGPYEQYF
TRBJ2-7	TRBV4-3	few	.	TGCGCCAGCAGCCTCGACAGGTCAACCTACGAGCAGTACTTC	CASSLDRSTYEQYF
TRBJ1-3	TRBV6-1	few	.	TGTGCCAGCTACGGATTCTCTGGAAACACCATATATTTT	CASYGFSGNTIYF
TRBJ2-3	TRBV25-1	.	TRBD1	TGTGCCAGCAGTGCCTCCCTCGGACAGGGGCCAGATACGCAGTATTTT	CASSASLGQGPDTQYF
TRBJ2-6	TRBV10-3	.	.	TGTGCCATCCTGGGCTGGCATGGGGCCAACGTCCTGACTTTC	CAILGWHGANVLTF
TRBJ2-7	TRBV27	once	.	TGTGCCAGCAGTTTATCGTTACGGGACCGTCCCTTATACGAGCAGTACTTC	CASSLSLRDRPLYEQYF
TRBJ1-2	TRBV15	few	.	TGTGCCACCAGCAGAGTGCTGGAGTATGGCTACACCTTC	CATSRVLEYGYTF
TRBJ2-2	TRBV20-1	.	.	TGCTACTCCCCTAGGGGGAACACCGGGGAGCTGTTTTTT	CYSPRGNTGELFF
TRBJ1-1	TRBV2	many	.	TGTGCCAGCAGCGACCACCAGGGGAGGCACACTGAAGCTTTCTTT	CASSDHQGRHTEAFF
TRBJ1-2	TRBV7-9	many	.	TGCGCCAGCAGCTTGGGTCGCGGAAACTATGGCTACACCTTC	CASSLGRGNYGYTF
TRBJ1-4	TRBV27	.	.	TGTGCCAGCAGTGCGGGGCAAACTAATGAAAAACTGTTTTTT	CASSAGQTNEKLFF
TRBJ2-7	TRBV12-3/TRBV12-4	many	.	TGTGCCAGCAGTTCCGGGGGTTACGTGCAGTACTTC	CASSSGGYVQYF
TRBJ1-1	TRBV7-2	few	TRBD1	TGTGCCAGCAGCACGACAGGGGCTAGGAACACTGAAGCTTTCTTT	CASSTTGARNTEAFF
TRBJ1-4	TRBV20-1	few	.	TGCAGTGTCCGGGGACGGTCCGAAAAACTGTTTTTT	CSVRGRSEKLFF
TRBJ2-7	TRBV7-2	many	.	TGTGCCAGCAGTATGATTGGGGGTTACGAGCAGTACTTC	CASSMIGGYEQYF